This entry lists 17 T cell receptor beta chains sequenced from one sample in a study of graft-versus-host responses after intestinal transplantation. Only in-frame clones appear in the TCRdb table, and some are missing; sequencing was by immunoSEQ multiplex PCR. The sample carries 84,000 or so clones, just under 95% recorded once. The antigens of these receptors remain unknown. Sequences were derived from unstimulated CD4+ T cells sorted from spleen or lymph node cells, sampled before intestinal transplant. Receptors were obtained from a human donor who received an intestinal transplant.

The V gene is TRBV5-4, the J gene TRBJ2-3; no reliable D call. Germline values: CDR1 SGHNT, CDR2 YYREEE (reference sequence). The CDR3 contains 17 residues. Trimming stripped 0 bases from V and 0 bases from J, with 14 bases between. DNA for the CDR3: TGTGCCAGCAGCTTGGCTTTAGGGCCTTCTAGCACAGATACGCAGTATTTT. Translating it yields CASSLALGPSSTDTQYF.

The CDR3 reads CASSPNDRGEDSPLHF. The DNA for the CDR3 is TGTGCCAGCAGCCCAAATGACAGGGGAGAAGACTCACCCCTCCACTTT. The chain uses TRBV4-2 and TRBJ1-6; 8 nucleotides match TRBD1. This CDR3 comprises 16 residues. Germline CDR1 LGHNA, CDR2 YNFKEQ. Losses at the gene ends were 4 bases for V and 10 bases for J; bases not matched to a gene: 12.

The J gene is TRBJ1-2, the V gene TRBV28; D is possibly TRBD1 (5 bases). CDR1 and CDR2 from the germline V gene are MDHEN and SYDVKM. V was shortened by 6 bases and J by 2 bases, with 25 bases between the two germline ends. The CDR3 consists of 18 residues. The CDR3 spells CASRPYQSGVGGNYGYTF. CDR3 nucleotide sequence: TGTGCCAGCAGGCCCTATCAATCGGGGGTTGGTGGGAACTATGGCTACACCTTC.

The chain carries TRBV5-1 and TRBJ2-3; D ambiguous. This CDR3 contains 15 residues. Germline CDR1 is SGHRS and CDR2 is YFSETQ. Deletions cut 0 bases from V and 5 bases from J, with 13 bases between. The CDR3 sequence is CASSLEAPNLDTQYF. The DNA of the CDR3 is TGCGCCAGCAGCTTGGAGGCCCCTAATTTAGATACGCAGTATTTT.

This clone was counted between two and nine times. This chain links TRBV4-2 with TRBJ1-3, with D perhaps matching TRBD1 (5 bases). The CDR3 is made up of 14 amino acids. V was trimmed by 1 base and J by 5 bases, leaving 9 bases between them. The germline V gene encodes CDR1 LGHNA and CDR2 YNFKEQ. This CDR3 is CASSQGGHRNTIYF. The DNA for the CDR3 is TGTGCCAGCAGCCAAGGCGGACACCGAAACACCATATATTTT.

The V gene is TRBV4-2, the J gene TRBJ2-7; a weak D match, TRBD1 (6 bases). CDR3 size: 13 residues. V lost 3 bases, J lost 7 bases, and 13 bases lay in between. Germline CDR1 LGHNA, CDR2 YNFKEQ. CDR3 in DNA: TGTGCCAGCAGCCAGGCCAACAGGGAGGAGCAGTACTTC. Translating gives CASSQANREEQYF.

Details on this clone: The same CDR3 arises from other DNA sequences in this sample as well. This chain connects TRBV30 to TRBJ2-5; 7 bases are a match to TRBD2. Trimming removed 0 bases from V and 2 bases from J; junction bases left unmatched: 0. CDR3 length: 13 amino acids. Germline values: CDR1 GTSNPN, CDR2 SVGIG (reference sequence). The CDR3 sequence: CAWSVGGQETQYF. CDR3 bases: TGTGCCTGGAGTGTGGGAGGGCAAGAGACCCAGTACTTC.

The rearrangement uses TRBV6-1 and TRBJ1-5; D remains unclear. The CDR3 sequence is 13 residues long. The V gene's germline CDR1 is MNHNS and CDR2 SASEGT. With 2 bases removed from V and 4 bases from J, the gap between germline ends came to 6 bases. CDR3 amino acids: CASSELGNQPQHF. CDR3 in DNA: TGTGCCAGCAGTGAACTGGGGAATCAGCCCCAGCATTTT.

CDR3 protein: CASSLGWDQPQHF. The CDR3 DNA reads TGTGCCAGCAGCTTGGGGTGGGACCAGCCCCAGCATTTT. V gene TRBV7-8 combines with J gene TRBJ1-5, with a possible D match to TRBD1 (5 bases). Germline V gene data show CDR1 as SGHVS and CDR2 as FQNEAQ. The V and J ends lost 3 bases and 7 bases respectively, with 10 bases between them. The CDR3 is 13 amino acids.

The chain links TRBV30 to TRBJ1-1, with TRBD1 identical over 9 bases. V was pared by 5 bases and J by 7 bases, with 8 bases of the junction left unmatched. Germline CDR1 is GTSNPN and CDR2 is SVGIG (reference sequence). The length of the CDR3 is 13 residues. The CDR3 DNA reads TGTGCCTGGGCCGGGGACAGGGCCAGTGAAGCTTTCTTT. Its protein is CAWAGDRASEAFF.

The chain uses TRBV18 and TRBJ2-7; 7 bases align to TRBD1. From germline, CDR1 is KGHSH and CDR2 LQKENI. Trimming at V came to 0 bases and at J to 6 bases, leaving 14 bases not matched to a gene. CDR3 length: 17 residues. The chain's CDR3 is CASSPPSSRQGVFEQYF. The CDR3 DNA follows: TGTGCCAGCTCACCACCTTCCTCGAGACAGGGCGTATTCGAGCAGTACTTC. Together with reference TRBV18 and TRBJ2-7, the CDR3 gives the full variable domain: NAGVMQNPRHLVRRRGQEARLRCSPMKGHSHVYWYRQLPEEGLKFMVYLQKENIIDESGMPKERFSAEFPKEGPSILRIQQVVRGDSAAYFCASSPPSSRQGVFEQYFGPGTRLTVT.

The V and J genes are TRBV6-6 and TRBJ2-7, with TRBD1 matching 7 bases. Trimming at V came to 8 bases and at J to 1 base, leaving 5 bases not matched to a gene. This CDR3 contains 13 residues. The germline V gene has CDR1 MNHNY and CDR2 SVGAGI (reference sequence). The CDR3 reads CASRDRLSYEQYF. The CDR3 DNA follows: TGTGCCAGCCGGGACAGACTGTCCTACGAGCAGTACTTC.

The rearrangement joins TRBV19 to TRBJ2-5; 7 nucleotides match TRBD2. V lost 7 bases and J lost 5; bases outside the gene matches: 10. Germline CDR1 LNHDA, CDR2 SQIVND (reference sequence). The CDR3 runs 14 residues. The CDR3: CASKPGRAWETQYF. The CDR3 region has the DNA TGTGCCAGTAAACCAGGGAGGGCCTGGGAGACCCAGTACTTC.

In DNA, the CDR3 is TGTGCCAGCAGTAGTGGTCTAGCGGAGAACAATGAGCAGTTCTTC. Translated, it gives CASSSGLAENNEQFF. This chain links TRBV6-5 with TRBJ2-1; 7 bases map to TRBD2. Unmatched junction bases numbered 9, after V lost 5 bases and J lost 5 bases. CDR3 length equals 15 residues. CDR1 MNHEY and CDR2 SVGAGI come from the germline V gene.

V is TRBV28 and J is TRBJ1-3, with 10 nucleotides matching TRBD1. The ends lost 7 bases at V and 5 bases at J; junction bases unmatched: 11. The germline CDR1 and CDR2 sequences are MDHEN and SYDVKM. This CDR3 is 16 amino acids long. Written as DNA, the CDR3 is TGTGCCAGCACCACGACCGGGACAGGGGAAAGAAACACCATATATTTT. Protein product: CASTTTGTGERNTIYF.

The chain couples TRBV2 to TRBJ1-5; tentative D call: TRBD1 (5 bases). Trimming took 4 bases from V and 0 from J, leaving 10 bases between them. This CDR3 region has 15 residues. The germline CDR1 and CDR2 sequences are SNHLY and FYNNEI. CDR3 amino acids: CASSVDTYSNQPQHF. CDR3 nucleotide sequence: TGTGCCAGCAGTGTGGACACCTATAGCAATCAGCCCCAGCATTTT. Drawing the rest from reference TRBV2 and TRBJ1-5, the complete variable domain is EPEVTQTPSHQVTQMGQEVILRCVPISNHLYFYWYRQILGQKVEFLVSFYNNEISEKSEIFDDQFSVERPDGSNFTLKIRSTKLEDSAMYFCASSVDTYSNQPQHFGDGTRLSIL.

The chain has TRBV19 and TRBJ2-2; TRBD1 matches at 9 bases. This CDR3 has 13 amino acids. Losses at the gene ends were 5 bases for V and 5 bases for J; bases not matched to a gene: 0. Germline V lookup: CDR1 LNHDA, CDR2 SQIVND (reference sequence). The CDR3 coding sequence is TGTGCCAGTAGTGGGACAGGGACCGGGGAGCTGTTTTTT. Amino acids: CASSGTGTGELFF. Drawing the rest from reference TRBV19 and TRBJ2-2, the complete variable domain is DGGITQSPKYLFRKEGQNVTLSCEQNLNHDAMYWYRQDPGQGLRLIYYSQIVNDFQKGDIAEGYSVSREKKESFPLTVTSAQKNPTAFYLCASSGTGTGELFFGEGSRLTVL.